One sample yielded the 22 T cell receptor beta chains listed below, sequenced in a study of response to subunit inactivated influenza vaccine (dated by TCRdb to 2016 to 2018). The library came from RT-PCR. The sequencer was an Illumina HiSeq 2500. Clones were called with MiXCR by TCRdb after fastp trimmed the public reads at Q25, and only in-frame beta chains were retained. Records with the same CDR3 protein are collapsed into one entry carrying the most frequent genes and DNA. For this sample there are more than 700,000 distinct CDR3 sequences; 21% appear just once. Of the sample, about a tenth falls within the top ten clones. This material consisted of PBMCs from blood, taken about 5 days after vaccination. These receptors all stem from a man aged 50 to 60 who received an inactivated influenza vaccine. Donor details come from another sample of the same person, matched by shared clones.

This sequence joins TRBV7-2 and TRBJ2-1, with 10 nucleotides matching TRBD2. Per germline, CDR1 SGHTA and CDR2 FQGNSA. V trimming: 0 bases; J trimming: 8 bases; junction bases outside the gene matches: 10. This CDR3 has 17 amino acids. CDR3 nucleotides: TGTGCCAGCAGCTTAGCGCCGAGCGGGGGGGCGGGTTATGAGCAGTTCTTC. It codes for CASSLAPSGGAGYEQFF. Complete variable domain (other parts from reference TRBV7-2 and TRBJ2-1): GAGVSQSPSNKVTEKGKDVELRCDPISGHTALYWYRQSLGQGLEFLIYFQGNSAPDKSGLPSDRFSAERTGGSVSTLTIQRTQQEDSAVYLCASSLAPSGGAGYEQFFGPGTRLTVL.

In its sample, this clonotype was seen many times. J is TRBJ2-7 and V is TRBV6-2 or TRBV6-3; D is tentatively TRBD1 or TRBD2 (5 bases each). CDR1 and CDR2 (germline): MNHEY, SVGEGT. Trimming shortened V by 0 bases and J by 3 bases, and 15 bases separated the two germline ends. The CDR3 spans 16 residues. The CDR3 sequence: CASSYSSGAEDYEQYF. DNA for the CDR3: TGTGCCAGCAGTTACTCTTCCGGGGCTGAGGACTACGAGCAGTACTTC.

This clonotype occurred many times. This rearrangement joins TRBV28 to TRBJ2-2; D gene unclear. In germline, CDR1 is MDHEN, CDR2 SYDVKM. This CDR3 is built from 12 residues. Trimming removed 2 bases from V and 4 bases from J, with 2 bases in between. CDR3 DNA sequence: TGTGCCAGCAGTTTACCCACCGGGGAGCTGTTTTTT. Translation gives CASSLPTGELFF.

This clonotype came up once. V usage is TRBV7-2 and J usage is TRBJ2-3; 8 nucleotides line up with TRBD2. This CDR3 contains 18 residues. Looked up from germline, CDR1 is SGHTA and CDR2 is FQGNSA. V lost 1 base, J lost 3 bases, and 12 bases stayed unmatched. The CDR3, as DNA: TGTGCCAGCAGCTTAGGGATTCCGGGAGGGCCCCTGACAGATACGCAGTATTTT. Protein sequence: CASSLGIPGGPLTDTQYF.

This clonotype was observed at least ten times. This sequence joins TRBV24-1 and TRBJ2-2; 9 nucleotides match TRBD1. CDR1 and CDR2 (germline): KGHDR, SFDVKD. The CDR3 is made up of 14 amino acids. V lost 10 bases, J lost 5 bases, and 7 bases stayed unmatched. The CDR3 sequence is CATGTGSRTGELFF. The CDR3, as DNA: TGTGCCACAGGGACAGGGTCGAGAACCGGGGAGCTGTTTTTT.

The sample holds a few counts of this clonotype. The chain is built from TRBV4-3 and TRBJ2-1; perhaps TRBD1 as D (6 bases). CDR1 is LGHNA, CDR2 YSLEER, per germline. The CDR3 runs 14 residues. V gave up 0 bases and J gave up 9 bases, with 12 bases separating them. In nucleotides, the CDR3 is TGCGCCAGCAGCCAAGAGGCGATAGGGGGTGAGCAGTTCTTC. It specifies CASSQEAIGGEQFF.

This clonotype showed up just a few times. The genes are TRBV5-1 and TRBJ2-5; D is ambiguous. This CDR3 has 13 residues. From germline, CDR1 is SGHRS and CDR2 YFSETQ. Trimming left V 0 bases short and J 5 bases short, with 8 bases between. The CDR3 bases are TGCGCCAGCAGCTTGGGGCCGACGGAGACCCAGTACTTC. It specifies CASSLGPTETQYF.

The chain carries TRBV20-1 and TRBJ2-2; TRBD1 aligns across 8 bases. After removal of 1 base from V and 3 bases from J, the junction contained 13 bases not matched to a gene. Germline V gene data show CDR1 as DFQATT and CDR2 as SNEGSKA (reference sequence). This CDR3 region has 18 residues. The CDR3 sequence: CSARADRVPLRDTGELFF. DNA for the CDR3: TGCAGTGCTAGAGCGGACAGGGTGCCCCTTCGAGACACCGGGGAGCTGTTTTTT.

This clonotype was observed once. The chain employs TRBV18 and TRBJ2-2, with 8 bases identical to TRBD1. Trimming removed 5 bases from V and 2 bases from J; junction bases left unmatched: 4. The CDR3 contains 15 residues. Germline CDR1 and CDR2: KGHSH and LQKENI. CDR3 sequence reads: CASSWTGTNTGELFF. The CDR3 nucleotides are TGTGCCAGCTCATGGACAGGGACCAACACCGGGGAGCTGTTTTTT.

This clonotype has more than one count but fewer than ten. This rearrangement joins TRBV12-3 or TRBV12-4 to TRBJ2-7; either TRBD1 or TRBD2 may supply D (5 bases each). V gave up 6 bases and J gave up 2 bases, with 11 bases separating them. The CDR3 contains 13 residues. The CDR3 here is CASRWDAAYEQYF. The CDR3 DNA reads as TGTGCCAGCAGATGGGACGCAGCCTACGAGCAGTACTTC.

This clonotype was seen many times. The V gene is TRBV3-1, the J gene TRBJ2-2; D might be TRBD1 (5 bases). Trimming stripped 1 base from V and 3 bases from J, with 6 bases between. This CDR3 is built from 14 residues. Per the germline V gene, CDR1 is LGHDT and CDR2 is YNNKEL (reference sequence). CDR3 in DNA: TGTGCCAGCAGCCAAGTAGGGGACACCGGGGAGCTGTTTTTT. This sequence encodes CASSQVGDTGELFF.

There are a few counts of this clonotype. The chain employs TRBV15 and TRBJ2-5; D perhaps matches TRBD1 (5 bases). Trimming removed 1 base at V and 5 bases at J, with 17 bases between. Per germline, CDR1 LNHNV and CDR2 YYDKDF (reference sequence). CDR3 length equals 16 residues. CDR3 sequence reads: CATSRAGQGLRETQYF. The CDR3, as DNA: TGTGCCACCAGCAGAGCTGGGCAGGGTCTTCGGGAGACCCAGTACTTC.

This clonotype occurred a few times. The chain employs TRBV10-3 and TRBJ2-7; D uncertain. The CDR3 has 13 amino acids. The germline V gene encodes CDR1 ENHRY and CDR2 SYGVKD. Trimming removed 3 bases from V and 0 bases from J, with 6 bases in between. The CDR3 bases are TGTGCCATCAGTGACATAGGCTCCTACGAGCAGTACTTC. Protein sequence: CAISDIGSYEQYF.

The chain combines TRBV5-6 with TRBJ2-2; D is undetermined. Looked up from germline, CDR1 is SGHDT and CDR2 is YYEEEE. CDR3 length equals 12 residues. V lost 4 bases and J lost 6, with 7 bases in between. CDR3: CASSAGSGELFF. CDR3 nucleotide sequence: TGTGCCAGCAGCGCCGGGTCCGGGGAGCTGTTTTTT.

The J gene is TRBJ2-5, the V gene TRBV6-5, with D unclear. Trimming pared 0 bases from V and 3 bases from J, leaving 14 bases between. There are 16 residues in the CDR3. CDR1 is MNHEY, CDR2 SVGAGI, per germline. The CDR3 nucleotides are TGTGCCAGCAGTTACTCGTCGGCGGTCACAGAAGAGACCCAGTACTTC. This codes for CASSYSSAVTEETQYF.

The rearrangement joins TRBV1 to TRBJ2-7; TRBD1 is the table's D call and was not checked against the DNA. TRBV1 is designated a pseudogene. CDR3 length: 14 residues. The CDR3 DNA is TGCAGTGCTCCTGACAGGGGCCTCTCCTACGAGCAGTACTTC. This codes for CSAPDRGLSYEQYF.

The chain uses TRBV10-3 and TRBJ2-5, with 10 bases aligning to TRBD2. J lost 4 bases, V lost 10 bases, and 6 bases had no gene match. The germline CDR1 and CDR2 sequences are ENHRY and SYGVKD. The CDR3 spans 13 residues. The CDR3 region is CATLAGERETQYF. The CDR3 nucleotides read TGTGCCACCCTAGCGGGAGAGAGAGAGACCCAGTACTTC.

This clonotype was detected a few times. The chain employs TRBV6-5 and TRBJ2-5, with D perhaps given as TRBD1 or TRBD2 (5 bases each). Per the germline V gene, CDR1 is MNHEY and CDR2 is SVGAGI. The CDR3 is 14 residues long. V was trimmed by 2 bases and J by 7 bases, leaving 14 bases between them. The CDR3 protein is CASSYRESRATQYF. CDR3 DNA: TGTGCCAGCAGTTACCGGGAAAGCAGGGCGACCCAGTACTTC.

In this sample, this clonotype turned up a few times. The CDR3 sequence is CSASLLGAGADTQYF. In DNA, the CDR3 is TGCAGTGCTAGTCTTTTGGGGGCGGGGGCAGATACGCAGTATTTT. This sequence joins TRBV20-1 and TRBJ2-3; D possibly corresponds to TRBD2 (7 bases). The germline V gene encodes CDR1 DFQATT and CDR2 SNEGSKA (reference sequence). CDR3 length equals 15 residues. Trimming left V 3 bases short and J 4 bases short, with 17 bases between.

As DNA, the CDR3 is TGTGCCAGCACTAGCGGGAGCTCCTACGAGCAGTACTTC. Amino acids: CASTSGSSYEQYF. The chain employs TRBV3-1 and TRBJ2-7, with 10 bases aligning to TRBD2. The V segment lost 7 bases and the J segment 0 bases; nucleotides outside the gene matches: 0. CDR3 length: 13 residues. Germline V gives CDR1 LGHDT, CDR2 YNNKEL (reference sequence).

The chain recombines TRBV11-2 with TRBJ2-1; D is unresolved. CDR3 length equals 15 residues. Germline V lookup: CDR1 SGHAT, CDR2 FQNNGV. Trimming cost V 4 bases and J 5 bases, with 15 bases left between them. CDR3 sequence (DNA): TGTGCCAGCAGCTCCTACAAAGGAAGCGACAATGAGCAGTTCTTC. Its protein is CASSSYKGSDNEQFF.

This rearrangement joins TRBV6-2 or TRBV6-3 to TRBJ1-2; D call uncertain. V was cut by 2 bases and J by 5 bases, with 3 bases left in between. CDR1 MNHEY and CDR2 SVGEGT come from the germline V gene. This CDR3 spans 11 amino acids. The CDR3 here is CASSYAYGYTF. The DNA of the CDR3 is TGTGCCAGCAGTTACGCGTATGGCTACACCTTC.